Each of the 16 T cell receptor beta chains below was sequenced from the same sample in a study of T-cell memory formation after mild COVID-19 listed by TCRdb under 2021. The library was produced with 5' RACE. TCRdb lists the instrument as Illumina NovaSeq 6000. The public reads were run again by TCRdb, first through fastp at Q25 and then through MiXCR, and only productive beta chains were kept. When rows share a CDR3 protein, they turn into one entry using the most common DNA and genes. This sample has fewer than 200,000 distinct CDR3 sequences in its table, and approximately 17% of those were observed once. Approximately 4% of the sample is in the top ten clones. Sequencing was carried out using PBMCs or a T cell subset sorted from them (not recorded which). The receptors stem from a man in his late teens or twenties who had mild COVID-19 (a few samples of this study predate the infection). The sample titles of this study are shuffled in the database, so cell type and time point are left out; the donor was told from shared clones.

With respect to this clonotype: One base away lies a much larger clone, so this may be a sequencing read error. The CDR3 loop is CASGPWETQYF. In nucleotides, the CDR3 is TGTGCCAGCGGCCCCTGGGAGACCCAGTACTTC. This chain connects TRBV2 to TRBJ2-5; D is uncertain. CDR1 and CDR2 from the germline V gene are SNHLY and FYNNEI. The germline V and J ends were trimmed by 8 bases and 5 bases, with 9 bases remaining between them. The CDR3 has 11 amino acids. Looking up the rest from reference TRBV2 and TRBJ2-5 gives the full variable domain: EPEVTQTPSHQVTQMGQEVILRCVPISNHLYFYWYRQILGQKVEFLVSFYNNEISEKSEIFDDQFSVERPDGSNFTLKIRSTKLEDSAMYFCASGPWETQYFGPGTRLLVL.

This clonotype has only a few counts. The chain uses TRBV5-1 and TRBJ1-2; D is uncertain. CDR1 and CDR2 from the germline V gene are SGHRS and YFSETQ. Trimming left V 0 bases short and J 3 bases short, with 9 bases between. This CDR3 contains 14 residues. CDR3 in amino acids: CASSLASGDYGYTF. For the CDR3, the DNA is TGCGCCAGCAGCTTGGCCTCGGGTGACTATGGCTACACCTTC.

The CDR3: CASSYQLAIGEQFF. CDR3 in DNA: TGTGCCAGCAGTTACCAACTAGCTATCGGTGAGCAGTTCTTC. This chain links TRBV6-6 with TRBJ2-1, with TRBD2 as a possible D gene (6 bases). This CDR3 is 14 amino acids long. The germline V and J ends were trimmed by 2 bases and 9 bases, with 14 bases remaining between them. From germline, CDR1 is MNHNY and CDR2 SVGAGI (reference sequence).

The chain joins TRBV28 to TRBJ1-2; D call uncertain. The V gene lost 6 bases and the J gene lost 6 bases, with 14 bases spanning the gap. The CDR3 contains 13 residues. Germline V CDR1 and CDR2: MDHEN, SYDVKM. CDR3 bases: TGTGCCAGCAGGCGAACCGTAGGAGATGGCTACACCTTC. Amino acid sequence: CASRRTVGDGYTF.

This sequence joins TRBV6-1 and TRBJ1-5, with D hard to call. V lost 4 bases to trimming and J lost 0 bases, with 1 base between them. The CDR3 consists of 12 residues. Germline loops: CDR1 MNHNS, CDR2 SASEGT. This chain's CDR3 is CASSGSNQPQHF. In DNA form, the CDR3 reads TGTGCCAGCAGTGGTAGCAATCAGCCCCAGCATTTT.

This clonotype turned up a few times. The chain employs TRBV20-1 and TRBJ2-2, with D perhaps matching TRBD1 or TRBD2 (7 bases each). The ends were cut back, 1 base at V and 6 bases at J, with 15 bases in the middle. The CDR3 is made up of 15 amino acids. Germline CDR1 is DFQATT and CDR2 is SNEGSKA (reference sequence). The CDR3 sequence is CSARAGGGQSGELFF. CDR3 coding DNA: TGCAGTGCTAGAGCAGGGGGAGGGCAATCCGGGGAGCTGTTTTTT.

The chain carries TRBV5-1 and TRBJ1-1; a possible D gene is TRBD1 (5 bases). Germline V lookup: CDR1 SGHRS, CDR2 YFSETQ. This CDR3 is 12 amino acids long. V lost 2 bases to trimming and J lost 8 bases, with 10 bases between them. CDR3 region: CASSLLGQEAFF. The CDR3 DNA sequence: TGCGCCAGCAGCTTACTGGGGCAAGAAGCTTTCTTT.

This chain joins TRBV11-2 and TRBJ1-2; a possible D gene is TRBD1 (5 bases). V shed 5 bases and J shed 8 bases, with 12 bases lying between them. Germline lookup yields CDR1 SGHAT and CDR2 FQNNGV. The CDR3 extends over 12 amino acids. This CDR3 is CASSAGPGGYTF. The CDR3 nucleotides read TGTGCCAGCAGCGCGGGGCCGGGCGGCTACACCTTC.

This clonotype was seen a handful of times. The chain combines TRBV5-4 with TRBJ2-6, with D tentatively TRBD1 or TRBD2 (6 bases each). From germline, CDR1 is SGHNT and CDR2 YYREEE (reference sequence). V was pared by 1 base and J by 1 base, with 12 bases between. This CDR3 is built from 17 residues. As DNA, the CDR3 is TGTGCCAGCAGCTTGTCGGGGGCTTCATCTGGGGCCAACGTCCTGACTTTC. The encoded protein is CASSLSGASSGANVLTF. Based on the CDR3 plus reference TRBV5-4 and TRBJ2-6, the full variable domain is ETGVTQSPTHLIKTRGQQVTLRCSSQSGHNTVSWYQQALGQGPQFIFQYYREEENGRGNFPPRFSGLQFPNYSSELNVNALELDDSALYLCASSLSGASSGANVLTFGAGSRLTVL.

The chain is built from TRBV28 and TRBJ2-1; D possibly corresponds to TRBD1 (6 bases). V dropped 6 bases and J dropped 0 bases, with 15 bases sitting between them. Germline CDR1 is MDHEN and CDR2 is SYDVKM. The CDR3 consists of 16 residues. CDR3 protein: CASRHPGVSSYNEQFF. The CDR3 DNA is TGTGCCAGCAGGCATCCAGGGGTGAGCTCCTACAATGAGCAGTTCTTC. Full variable domain (missing parts from reference TRBV28 and TRBJ2-1): DVKVTQSSRYLVKRTGEKVFLECVQDMDHENMFWYRQDPGLGLRLIYFSYDVKMKEKGDIPEGYSVSREKKERFSLILESASTNQTSMYLCASRHPGVSSYNEQFFGPGTRLTVL.

The sample holds many counts of this clonotype. The V call is TRBV12-3 or TRBV12-4, the J call TRBJ1-1, with 7 bases matching TRBD1. This CDR3 region has 13 residues. V dropped 6 bases and J dropped 10; count of bases not matched to a gene: 11. CDR3 nucleotide sequence: TGTGCCAGCAGGGGGACCACAGGGGTGATAGCTTTCTTT. It translates to CASRGTTGVIAFF.

This clonotype was picked up a small number of times. CDR3 DNA sequence: TGTGCCAGCAGTCGACAGGGACAGCCCCAGCATTTT. As protein: CASSRQGQPQHF. The chain employs TRBV3-1 and TRBJ1-5; 7 bases agree with TRBD1. V lost 6 bases to trimming and J lost 7 bases; unmatched junction nucleotides: 3. Per the germline V gene, CDR1 is LGHDT and CDR2 is YNNKEL (reference sequence). CDR3 length equals 12 residues.

The chain has TRBV6-2 or TRBV6-3 and TRBJ2-5; 9 nucleotides align to TRBD2. Per germline, CDR1 MNHEY and CDR2 SVGEGT. V was clipped by 6 bases and J by 0 bases; unmatched bases: 5. The CDR3 covers 15 residues. The DNA of the CDR3 is TGTGCCAGCAGGGGACTAGCTCCGTACCAAGAGACCCAGTACTTC. As protein: CASRGLAPYQETQYF.

The chain employs TRBV7-2 and TRBJ2-1, with 8 bases lining up with TRBD2. This CDR3 region has 13 residues. The V and J ends lost 7 bases and 6 bases, in that order; junction bases with no gene match: 5. The germline CDR1 and CDR2 sequences are SGHTA and FQGNSA. The CDR3 spells CASKPGGANEQFF. The CDR3 DNA is TGTGCCAGCAAACCCGGGGGGGCCAATGAGCAGTTCTTC.

The rearrangement links TRBV4-1 to TRBJ2-5; D is unresolved. This CDR3 contains 12 residues. V was pared by 4 bases and J by 7 bases, with 10 bases between. Germline assignment: CDR1 MGHRA and CDR2 YSYEKL. This chain's CDR3 is CASSLPLGTQYF. CDR3 coding DNA: TGCGCCAGCAGCCTGCCCCTCGGGACCCAGTACTTC.

This chain joins TRBV4-2 and TRBJ2-5; 10 bases align to TRBD2. The CDR3 length is 18 residues. The germline CDR1 and CDR2 sequences are LGHNA and YNFKEQ. The J segment lost 4 bases and the V segment lost 0 bases, leaving 11 bases of the junction unmatched. The CDR3 sequence: CASSQDPPPLAGGETQYF. CDR3 nucleotides: TGTGCCAGCAGCCAAGATCCCCCCCCCTTAGCGGGGGGAGAGACCCAGTACTTC.